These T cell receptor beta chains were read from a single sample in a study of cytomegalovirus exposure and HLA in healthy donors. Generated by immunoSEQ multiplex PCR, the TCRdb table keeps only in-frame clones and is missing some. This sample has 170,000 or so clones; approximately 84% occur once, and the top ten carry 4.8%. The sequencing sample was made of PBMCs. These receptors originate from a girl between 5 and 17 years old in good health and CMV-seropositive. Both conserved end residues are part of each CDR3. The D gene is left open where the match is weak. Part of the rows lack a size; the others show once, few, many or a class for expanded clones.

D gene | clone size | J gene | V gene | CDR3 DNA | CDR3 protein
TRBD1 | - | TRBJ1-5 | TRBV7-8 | TGTGCCAGCAGCTTATTCTGGGACAGAAATCAGCCCCAGCATTTT | CASSLFWDRNQPQHF
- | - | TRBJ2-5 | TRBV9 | TGTGCCAGCAGCGTATCCGGGGGCCAAGAGACCCAGTACTTC | CASSVSGGQETQYF
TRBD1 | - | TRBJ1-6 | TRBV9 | TGTGCCAGCAGCGTAGGAACAGGGGATTCACCCCTCCACTTT | CASSVGTGDSPLHF
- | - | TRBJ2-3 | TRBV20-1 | TGCAGTGGTGTTAGCGACGATACGCAGTATTTT | CSGVSDDTQYF
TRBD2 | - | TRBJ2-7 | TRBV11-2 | TGTGCCAGCAGCCAGACTGCGGGGGACCCCTACGAGCAGTACTTC | CASSQTAGDPYEQYF
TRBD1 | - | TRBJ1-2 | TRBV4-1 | TGCGCCAGCAGCCAAGATGAGGCACAGGGGCGAGGCTATGGCTACACCTTC | CASSQDEAQGRGYGYTF
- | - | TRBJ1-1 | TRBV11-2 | TGTGCCAGCAGCTTAGGACGGGGGGCGCAAACTGAAGCTTTCTTT | CASSLGRGAQTEAFF
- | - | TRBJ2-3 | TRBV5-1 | TGCGCCAGCTACAGGGATCCAGATACGCAGTATTTT | CASYRDPDTQYF
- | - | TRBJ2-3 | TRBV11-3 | TGTGCCAGCAGCCCACGACCAGGGGTGAGCACAGATACGCAGTATTTT | CASSPRPGVSTDTQYF
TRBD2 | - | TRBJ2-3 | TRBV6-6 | TGTGCCAGCCTTCGGGGGACTAGCGAGCCAGATACGCAGTATTTT | CASLRGTSEPDTQYF
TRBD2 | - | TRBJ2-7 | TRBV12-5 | TGTGCTAGTGGTATCGGGACTAGCGGGGGCTACGAGCAGTACTTC | CASGIGTSGGYEQYF
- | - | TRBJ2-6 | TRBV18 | TGTGCCAGCTCTTTTAGTTCAAGCTCTGGGGCCAACGTCCTGACTTTC | CASSFSSSSGANVLTF
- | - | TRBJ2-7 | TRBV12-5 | TGTGCTAGTGGTACCTACTACGAGCAGTACTTC | CASGTYYEQYF
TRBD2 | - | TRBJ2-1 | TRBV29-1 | TGCAGCGTTGTGTCTAGCGGGGGGTACAATGAGCAGTTCTTC | CSVVSSGGYNEQFF
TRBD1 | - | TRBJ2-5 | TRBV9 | TGTGCCAGCAGCGTAAAGGACAGGCAAGAGACCCAGTACTTC | CASSVKDRQETQYF
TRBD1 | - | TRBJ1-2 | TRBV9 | TGTGCCAGCAGCGTAGTTGACAGGGGGGTCCCCTATGAAGGCTACACCTTC | CASSVVDRGVPYEGYTF
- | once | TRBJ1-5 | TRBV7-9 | TGTGCCAGCAGCCAGGGGTCCAAGGATAGCAATCAGCCCCAGCATTTT | CASSQGSKDSNQPQHF
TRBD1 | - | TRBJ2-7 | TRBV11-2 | TGTGCCAGCAGCTTAGCCCACAGGGGCAACTTTGGCCCCTACGAGCAGTACTTC | CASSLAHRGNFGPYEQYF
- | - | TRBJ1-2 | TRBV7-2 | TGTGCCATTCCAGCTAACTATGGCTACACCTTC | CAIPANYGYTF
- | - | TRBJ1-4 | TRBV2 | TGTGCCAGCAACCATCGACAGATATCAACTAATGAAAAACTGTTTTTT | CASNHRQISTNEKLFF
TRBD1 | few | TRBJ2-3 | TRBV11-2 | TGTGCCAGCAGCTTAGAGACAGGGGGTGATACGCAGTATTTT | CASSLETGGDTQYF
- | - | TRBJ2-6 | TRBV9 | TGTGCCAGCAGCCCTACACTAGTATGGTCTGGGGCCAACGTCCTGACTTTC | CASSPTLVWSGANVLTF
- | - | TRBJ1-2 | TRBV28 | TGTGCCAGCTGGGAGGGGAGATCAAAACTACACGGCTACACCTTC | CASWEGRSKLHGYTF
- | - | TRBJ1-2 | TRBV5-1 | TGCGCCAGCAGCCCCAGACAGGACTTGAACTATGGCTACACCTTC | CASSPRQDLNYGYTF
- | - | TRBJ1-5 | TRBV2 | TGTGCCAGCAGTGAGGAGCTGAATAGCAATCAGCCCCAGCATTTT | CASSEELNSNQPQHF
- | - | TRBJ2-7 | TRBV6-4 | TGTGCCAGCAGAAACGGCCAGGGCCCTTCCTACGAGCAGTACTTC | CASRNGQGPSYEQYF
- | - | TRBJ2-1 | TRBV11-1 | TGTGCCAGCAGTCCCCAGGGTAACAATGAGCAGTTCTTC | CASSPQGNNEQFF
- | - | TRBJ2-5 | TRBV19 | TGTGCCAGTAGTCCGAGACAGTTACAAGAGACCCAGTACTTC | CASSPRQLQETQYF
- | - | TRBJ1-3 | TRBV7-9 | TGTGCCAGCAGCTTAGACAGAAACAAGGCTGGAAACACCATATATTTT | CASSLDRNKAGNTIYF
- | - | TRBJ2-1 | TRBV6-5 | TGTGCCAGCAGCCGAGGGTCCAGCTCCTACAATGAGCAGTTCTTC | CASSRGSSSYNEQFF
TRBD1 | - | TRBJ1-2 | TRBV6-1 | TGTGCCAGCAGGTTACAGGGGGCGAGAGGCTACACCTTC | CASRLQGARGYTF
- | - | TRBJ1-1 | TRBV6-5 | TGTGCCAGCAAACACAGGGAGTTTGGCACTGAAGCTTTCTTT | CASKHREFGTEAFF
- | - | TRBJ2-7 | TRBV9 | TGTGCCAGCAGCGTAGGGGGGCAGGGAGGGTACGAGCAGTACTTC | CASSVGGQGGYEQYF
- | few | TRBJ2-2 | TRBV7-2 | TGTGCCAGCACCTCCGGGGAAACCGGGGAGCTGTTTTTT | CASTSGETGELFF
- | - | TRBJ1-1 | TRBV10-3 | TGTGCCATCAGTGAGGGATTCGGAGGGAACACTGAAGCTTTCTTT | CAISEGFGGNTEAFF
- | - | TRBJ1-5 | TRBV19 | TGTGCCAGTAGTATTCGCCAGGGAAGCAATCAGCCCCAGCATTTT | CASSIRQGSNQPQHF
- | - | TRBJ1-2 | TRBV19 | TGTGCCAGTAGCTCCACAGGGCTCAGGGTCTATGGCTACACCTTC | CASSSTGLRVYGYTF
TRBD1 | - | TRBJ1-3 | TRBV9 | TGTGCCAGCAGCTCAGGACAGGGTTCTGGAAACACCATATATTTT | CASSSGQGSGNTIYF
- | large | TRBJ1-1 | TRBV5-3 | TGTGCCAGAAGCTTGGGGCGGAGGACGCTAATGAACACTGAAGCTTTCTTT | CARSLGRRTLMNTEAFF
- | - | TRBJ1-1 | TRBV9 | TGTGCCAGCAGCGTAGGCGACAGGCCGAGGACTGAAGCTTTCTTT | CASSVGDRPRTEAFF
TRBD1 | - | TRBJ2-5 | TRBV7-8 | TGTGCCAGCAGCTCTTCACAGGGGGCCTCGCAGTACTTC | CASSSSQGASQYF
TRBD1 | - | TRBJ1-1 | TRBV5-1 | TGCGCCAGCAGCTGGGCCGGGACAGGGCTGAACACTGAAGCTTTCTTT | CASSWAGTGLNTEAFF
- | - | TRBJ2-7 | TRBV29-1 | TGCAGCGTTGAAGATCGCCCCTACGAGCAGTACTTC | CSVEDRPYEQYF
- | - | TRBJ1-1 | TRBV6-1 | TGTGCCAGCAGACAGGGATTGAACACTGAAGCTTTCTTT | CASRQGLNTEAFF
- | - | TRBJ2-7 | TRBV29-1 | TGCAGCGTTGAAGGAACAGATTCCTACGAGCAGTACTTC | CSVEGTDSYEQYF
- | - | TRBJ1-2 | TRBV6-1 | TGTGCCAGCAGCTTACTACAGGGTAGGGTGGGCTACACCTTC | CASSLLQGRVGYTF
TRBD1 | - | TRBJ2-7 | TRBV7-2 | TGTGCCAGCAGCTTCCGGGACAGGAGCTACGAGCAGTACTTC | CASSFRDRSYEQYF